These 32 T cell receptor beta chains were all obtained from the same sample, sequenced in a study of radiation and T cells in renal cell carcinoma. Assay used: immunoSEQ multiplex PCR; TCRdb lists only in-frame clones, some missing. The sample records 130,000 or so clones, over 80% being singletons. Time point here: baseline pretreatment blood. Described treatment: 15 Gy SBRT to primary tumor, nephrectomy 4 weeks later. The specimen was blood, collected from a patient whose treatment included radiotherapy and nephrectomy. Receptor source: a woman aged 50 to 60 with renal cell carcinoma.

The CDR3: CASSLDNSGELRGYTF. CDR3 in DNA: TGTGCCAGCAGCTTAGATAATTCAGGGGAGTTACGAGGCTACACCTTC. The V call is TRBV7-9, the J call TRBJ1-2; tentatively, D is TRBD1 (6 bases). CDR1 is SEHNR and CDR2 is FQNEAQ in the germline V gene (reference sequence). V lost 1 base and J 8 bases, leaving 20 bases between the germline ends. This CDR3 comprises 16 residues.

The V call is TRBV5-6, the J call TRBJ1-2; 9 bases agree with TRBD1. The CDR3 loop spans 14 amino acids. Germline assignment: CDR1 SGHDT and CDR2 YYEEEE. The junction had 9 bases not matched to a gene; V was cut back by 4 bases and J by 8 bases. CDR3 amino acids: CASSPDRGTDGYTF. The CDR3 nucleotides are TGTGCCAGCAGCCCGGACAGGGGAACGGACGGCTACACCTTC.

The V gene is TRBV7-2, the J gene TRBJ1-5; TRBD1 agrees at 7 bases. V shed 5 bases, J shed 5 bases, and the junction held 12 bases outside the gene matches. The CDR3 covers 16 residues. Germline loops: CDR1 SGHTA, CDR2 FQGNSA. Written as DNA, the CDR3 is TGTGCCAGCAGCCTCACATACAGGGGAGGGGATCAGCCCCAGCATTTT. Protein sequence: CASSLTYRGGDQPQHF.

The chain joins TRBV6-5 to TRBJ2-2; weak D call: TRBD2 (5 bases). Germline V gene sequence: CDR1 MNHEY, CDR2 SVGAGI. Trimming pared 2 bases from V and 9 bases from J, leaving 16 bases between. CDR3 length: 15 residues. Written as DNA, the CDR3 is TGTGCCAGCAGTTACGTCCGGAAATCCGGGAGGGAGCTGTTTTTT. Amino acid sequence: CASSYVRKSGRELFF.

This chain uses TRBV6-5 with TRBJ1-4; D might be TRBD1 (5 bases). Trimming stripped 4 bases from V and 8 bases from J, with 20 bases between. The V gene's germline CDR1 is MNHEY and CDR2 SVGAGI. The CDR3 sequence is 16 residues long. The DNA for the CDR3 is TGTGCCAGCAGTTCCCCCCTGCGGGGCGCGGGGGAAAAACTGTTTTTT. Amino acids: CASSSPLRGAGEKLFF.

This chain links TRBV4-1 with TRBJ1-4; D is undetermined. CDR3 length: 15 residues. V lost 3 bases and J lost 3, with 11 bases in between. Germline lookup yields CDR1 MGHRA and CDR2 YSYEKL. The CDR3 coding sequence is TGCGCCAGCAGCCATTCCCGGGCCGCTAATGAAAAACTGTTTTTT. Translation gives CASSHSRAANEKLFF.

This clone was observed once. The gene calls are TRBV19 and TRBJ2-1, with 16 bases lining up with TRBD2. The J segment lost 8 bases and the V segment lost 4 bases, leaving 8 bases of the junction unmatched. This CDR3 region has 17 residues. CDR1 and CDR2 from the germline V gene are LNHDA and SQIVND (reference sequence). CDR3 residues: CASSNVGLAGGPDEQFF. The CDR3, as DNA: TGTGCCAGTAGTAACGTGGGACTAGCGGGAGGGCCCGATGAGCAGTTCTTC.

This sequence joins TRBV10-1 and TRBJ2-3; TRBD2 aligns across 15 bases. V shed 2 bases, J shed 6 bases, and the junction held 6 bases outside the gene matches. The CDR3 loop spans 17 amino acids. Germline V CDR1 and CDR2: WNHNN, SYGVQD (reference sequence). CDR3 in DNA: TGCGCCAGCAGTGAGAGAGGACTAGCGGGAGGGCGGGATACGCAGTATTTT. Its translation is CASSERGLAGGRDTQYF.

The rearrangement uses TRBV10-3 and TRBJ1-1, with TRBD1 matching 12 bases. The CDR3 extends over 16 amino acids. With 3 bases clipped from V and 6 bases from J, the junction kept 8 bases outside the gene matches. Germline assignment: CDR1 ENHRY and CDR2 SYGVKD. The CDR3 loop is CAISESEGQGAPEAFF. In DNA, the CDR3 is TGTGCCATCAGTGAATCTGAGGGACAGGGGGCGCCTGAAGCTTTCTTT.

This chain joins TRBV10-3 and TRBJ1-1; maybe TRBD1 (6 bases). Germline-derived CDR1 and CDR2 are ENHRY and SYGVKD. V was pared by 7 bases and J by 5 bases, with 17 bases between. This CDR3 region has 14 residues. This CDR3 reads CAINRGGVDTEAFF. CDR3 coding DNA: TGTGCCATCAACCGTGGGGGCGTAGATACTGAAGCTTTCTTT.

There are a few counts of this clone. The chain links TRBV4-2 to TRBJ2-1; D perhaps matches TRBD2 (6 bases). The CDR3 is made up of 16 amino acids. Germline CDR1 is LGHNA and CDR2 is YNFKEQ. V shed 0 bases and J shed 0 bases, with 9 bases lying between them. DNA of the CDR3: TGTGCCAGCAGCCAAGATTGGCGGGGCTCCTACAATGAGCAGTTCTTC. This gives the protein CASSQDWRGSYNEQFF.

The chain recombines TRBV6-5 with TRBJ2-5, with a weak D call TRBD2 (6 bases). There are 16 residues in the CDR3. Germline assignment: CDR1 MNHEY and CDR2 SVGAGI. Trimming shortened V by 0 bases and J by 5 bases, and 16 bases separated the two germline ends. The CDR3 sequence: CASSYSIYWGVETQYF. The CDR3, as DNA: TGTGCCAGCAGTTACTCGATTTATTGGGGGGTGGAGACCCAGTACTTC.

CDR3 nucleotide sequence: TGCGCCAGCAGCCAAGGGAGAGATCCCCCCTACGAGCAGTACTTC. Protein: CASSQGRDPPYEQYF. The rearrangement links TRBV4-1 to TRBJ2-7; D gene ambiguous. Germline lookup yields CDR1 MGHRA and CDR2 YSYEKL. Trimming left V 1 base short and J 2 bases short, with 12 bases between. The CDR3 is made up of 15 amino acids.

V gene TRBV5-1 combines with J gene TRBJ1-6, with D possibly matching TRBD1 (5 bases). The germline V gene has CDR1 SGHRS and CDR2 YFSETQ. This CDR3 spans 15 amino acids. Trimming shortened V by 4 bases and J by 6 bases, and 14 bases separated the two germline ends. This CDR3 reads CASSLGVMGNSPLHF. The CDR3 region has the DNA TGCGCCAGCAGCCTAGGGGTTATGGGTAATTCACCCCTCCACTTT.

This chain connects TRBV7-2 to TRBJ2-1; 13 nucleotides line up with TRBD2. J lost 5 bases, V lost 4 bases, and 2 bases had no gene match. CDR1 is SGHTA and CDR2 is FQGNSA in the germline V gene. The CDR3 contains 15 residues. CDR3 loop: CASSWGLAGNNEQFF. As DNA, the CDR3 is TGTGCCAGCAGCTGGGGACTAGCGGGAAACAATGAGCAGTTCTTC.

This chain links TRBV11-2 with TRBJ2-7; D possibly corresponds to TRBD1 (6 bases). The germline V gene encodes CDR1 SGHAT and CDR2 FQNNGV. Trimming stripped 1 base from V and 1 base from J, with 8 bases between. This CDR3 is built from 14 residues. The chain's CDR3 is CASSLGTGSYEQYF. CDR3 in DNA: TGTGCCAGCAGCTTAGGTACAGGGTCCTACGAGCAGTACTTC.

V is TRBV15 and J is TRBJ1-6, with D possibly being TRBD1 (6 bases). CDR3 length: 16 amino acids. V shed 0 bases and J shed 6 bases, with 12 bases lying between them. The germline gives CDR1 LNHNV, CDR2 YYDKDF (reference sequence). CDR3 DNA: TGTGCCACCAGCAGAGATGGGGGGCATGGTAATTCACCCCTCCACTTT. It is translated as CATSRDGGHGNSPLHF.

The chain carries TRBV5-1 and TRBJ1-3, with 7 bases identical to TRBD1. This CDR3 has 16 amino acids. CDR1 is SGHRS and CDR2 is YFSETQ in the germline V gene. V was clipped by 4 bases and J by 0 bases; unmatched bases: 7. CDR3 sequence (DNA): TGCGCCAGCAGCCTGTCCGGGACAGCCTCTGGAAACACCATATATTTT. Translated: CASSLSGTASGNTIYF.

The V gene is TRBV14, the J gene TRBJ2-7, with 9 bases lining up with TRBD1. The V and J ends lost 4 bases and 2 bases, in that order; junction bases with no gene match: 3. The CDR3 sequence is 14 residues long. The germline V gene has CDR1 SGHDN and CDR2 FVKESK. The DNA of the CDR3 is TGTGCCAGCAGCCGGGACAGGGTGACCTACGAGCAGTACTTC. Its protein product is CASSRDRVTYEQYF.

The chain uses TRBV9 and TRBJ2-3, with 10 bases that match TRBD2. Per the germline V gene, CDR1 is SGDLS and CDR2 is YYNGEE. The CDR3 runs to 18 residues. The V gene end was trimmed by 2 bases and the J gene end by 2 bases; junction bases not matched to a gene: 11. In DNA form, the CDR3 reads TGTGCCAGCAGCGTCTCAGTCCTAGCGGGGGCGAACACAGATACGCAGTATTTT. This translates into CASSVSVLAGANTDTQYF.

The rearrangement links TRBV5-4 to TRBJ1-2; D is perhaps TRBD1 (6 bases). CDR3 length equals 14 residues. The germline V and J ends were trimmed by 4 bases and 2 bases, with 12 bases remaining between them. The germline gives CDR1 SGHNT, CDR2 YYREEE (reference sequence). The CDR3 DNA reads TGTGCCAGCAGCAAGGACAGTTCGAACTATGGCTACACCTTC. This sequence encodes CASSKDSSNYGYTF.

The V and J genes are TRBV7-3 and TRBJ2-3; the D gene could be TRBD1 or TRBD2 (6 bases each). The germline V gene has CDR1 SGHTA and CDR2 FQGTGA. The CDR3 sequence is 16 residues long. Trimming removed 5 bases from V and 3 bases from J, with 18 bases in between. This chain's CDR3 is CASSPGGGIGTDTQYF. CDR3 nucleotides: TGTGCCAGCAGCCCCGGAGGGGGGATCGGGACAGATACGCAGTATTTT.

This sequence joins TRBV6-5 and TRBJ2-5; D not certain. V was cut by 0 bases and J by 5 bases, with 4 bases left in between. Germline V CDR1 and CDR2: MNHEY, SVGAGI. The CDR3 sequence is 12 residues long. CDR3: CASSYSYETQYF. CDR3 coding DNA: TGTGCCAGCAGTTACTCGTATGAGACCCAGTACTTC.

The rearrangement links TRBV30 to TRBJ1-5, with D perhaps matching TRBD1 (5 bases). This CDR3 has 15 amino acids. Between the trimmed V and J ends, which lost 0 bases and 3 bases, there was a span of 12 bases. The V gene's germline CDR1 is GTSNPN and CDR2 SVGIG (reference sequence). The CDR3 region is CAWSVKGRANQPQHF. In DNA, the CDR3 is TGTGCCTGGAGTGTAAAGGGCAGGGCCAATCAGCCCCAGCATTTT.

This chain joins TRBV29-1 and TRBJ1-4; 8 nucleotides align to TRBD1. The CDR3 is 15 amino acids. Germline CDR1 and CDR2: SQVTM and ANQGSEA. V trimming: 4 bases; J trimming: 0 bases; junction bases outside the gene matches: 4. CDR3 sequence: CSVAGTGSTNEKLFF. The DNA for the CDR3 is TGCAGCGTTGCCGGGACAGGCTCAACTAATGAAAAACTGTTTTTT.

The rearrangement uses TRBV15 and TRBJ1-5; D might be TRBD1 (6 bases). Trimming left V 2 bases short and J 0 bases short, with 11 bases between. CDR3 length: 16 residues. CDR1 and CDR2 from the germline V gene are LNHNV and YYDKDF (reference sequence). The DNA of the CDR3 is TGTGCCACCAGCAGATCACGGACAGATAGCAATCAGCCCCAGCATTTT. This codes for CATSRSRTDSNQPQHF.

DNA for the CDR3: TGTGCCAGCAGCTTGGGGCATCAGAACACTGAAGCTTTCTTT. Amino acids: CASSLGHQNTEAFF. The chain is built from TRBV5-4 and TRBJ1-1; D gene uncertain. CDR3 length equals 14 residues. The V gene's germline CDR1 is SGHNT and CDR2 YYREEE (reference sequence). V dropped 0 bases and J dropped 1 base, with 7 bases sitting between them.

This chain links TRBV19 with TRBJ1-1; unclear D gene. Trimming removed 8 bases from V and 2 bases from J, with 9 bases in between. The CDR3 covers 12 residues. From germline, CDR1 is LNHDA and CDR2 SQIVND (reference sequence). The CDR3 sequence: CASGPFNTEAFF. CDR3 bases: TGTGCCAGTGGACCCTTCAACACTGAAGCTTTCTTT.

This chain joins TRBV9 and TRBJ1-1; a possible D gene is TRBD1 (5 bases). Germline CDR1 and CDR2: SGDLS and YYNGEE. The V end lost 2 bases, the J end lost 0 bases, and 5 bases lay between the germline ends. The CDR3 extends over 13 amino acids. The CDR3 sequence is CASSVTVNTEAFF. CDR3 DNA: TGTGCCAGCAGCGTGACAGTGAACACTGAAGCTTTCTTT.

The chain joins TRBV5-4 to TRBJ2-7; TRBD2 agrees at 10 bases. The V segment lost 2 bases and the J segment 2 bases; nucleotides outside the gene matches: 4. Germline-derived CDR1 and CDR2 are SGHNT and YYREEE (reference sequence). The CDR3 length is 15 residues. The CDR3 here is CASSFSGGPPYEQYF. CDR3 nucleotides: TGTGCCAGCAGCTTTAGCGGGGGGCCGCCCTACGAGCAGTACTTC.

V is TRBV6-6 and J is TRBJ1-2, with D perhaps TRBD1 (5 bases). The CDR3 loop spans 15 amino acids. The V end was cut by 4 bases, the J end by 3 bases, with 15 bases between. Germline lookup yields CDR1 MNHNY and CDR2 SVGAGI (reference sequence). This CDR3 is CASSSPGVIDYGYTF. Here the CDR3 DNA reads TGTGCCAGCAGTTCCCCGGGGGTAATTGACTATGGCTACACCTTC.

The rearrangement joins TRBV14 to TRBJ2-1; 9 nucleotides line up with TRBD2. Germline V CDR1 and CDR2: SGHDN, FVKESK. The V segment lost 4 bases and the J segment 0 bases; nucleotides outside the gene matches: 13. CDR3 size: 19 residues. CDR3 sequence: CASSPPKTYSGSSYNEQFF. The CDR3 DNA reads TGTGCCAGCAGCCCACCTAAGACCTATAGCGGGAGCTCCTACAATGAGCAGTTCTTC. Full variable domain (rest looked up from reference TRBV14 and TRBJ2-1): EAGVTQFPSHSVIEKGQTVTLRCDPISGHDNLYWYRRVMGKEIKFLLHFVKESKQDESGMPNNRFLAERTGGTYSTLKVQPAELEDSGVYFCASSPPKTYSGSSYNEQFFGPGTRLTVL.